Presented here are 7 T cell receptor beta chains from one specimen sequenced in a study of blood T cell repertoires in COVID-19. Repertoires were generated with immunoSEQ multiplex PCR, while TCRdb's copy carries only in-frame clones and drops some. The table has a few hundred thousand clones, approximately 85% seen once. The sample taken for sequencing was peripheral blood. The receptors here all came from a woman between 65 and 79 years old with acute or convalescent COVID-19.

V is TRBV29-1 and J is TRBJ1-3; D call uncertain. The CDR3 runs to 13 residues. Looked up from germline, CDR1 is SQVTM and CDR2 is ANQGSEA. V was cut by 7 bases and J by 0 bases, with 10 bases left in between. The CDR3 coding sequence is TGCAGCGCCTCTTTACTCTCTGGAAACACCATATATTTT. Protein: CSASLLSGNTIYF.

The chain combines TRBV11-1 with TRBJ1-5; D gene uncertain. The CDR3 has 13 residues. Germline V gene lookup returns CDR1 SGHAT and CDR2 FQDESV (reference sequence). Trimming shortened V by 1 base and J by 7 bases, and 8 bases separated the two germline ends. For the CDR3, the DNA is TGTGCCAGCAGCTTAGAGCGGGGACAGCCCCAGCATTTT. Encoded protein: CASSLERGQPQHF.

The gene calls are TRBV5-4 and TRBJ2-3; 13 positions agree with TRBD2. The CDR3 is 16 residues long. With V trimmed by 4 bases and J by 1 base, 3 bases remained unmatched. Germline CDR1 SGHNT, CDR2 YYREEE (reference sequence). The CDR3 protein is CASSKTSGGRTDTQYF. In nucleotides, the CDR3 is TGTGCCAGCAGCAAGACTAGCGGGGGGCGCACAGATACGCAGTATTTT.

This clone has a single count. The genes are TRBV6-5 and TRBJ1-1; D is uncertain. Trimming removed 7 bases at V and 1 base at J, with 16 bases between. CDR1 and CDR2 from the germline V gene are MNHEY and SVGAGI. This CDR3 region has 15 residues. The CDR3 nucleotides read TGTGCCAGCATAGACGGACTGAGCGGGAACACTGAAGCTTTCTTT. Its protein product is CASIDGLSGNTEAFF.

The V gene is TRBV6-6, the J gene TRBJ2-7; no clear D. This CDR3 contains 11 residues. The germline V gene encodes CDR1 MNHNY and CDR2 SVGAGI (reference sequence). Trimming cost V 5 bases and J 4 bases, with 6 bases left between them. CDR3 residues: CASSNGYEQYF. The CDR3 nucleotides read TGTGCCAGCAGTAACGGTTACGAGCAGTACTTC.

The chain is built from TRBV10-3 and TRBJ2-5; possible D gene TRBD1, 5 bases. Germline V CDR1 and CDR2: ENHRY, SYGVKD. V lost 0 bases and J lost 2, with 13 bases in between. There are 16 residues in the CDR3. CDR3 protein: CAISESKGLLQETQYF. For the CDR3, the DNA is TGTGCCATCAGTGAGTCGAAGGGGCTACTACAAGAGACCCAGTACTTC.

CDR3 amino acids: CASSLPRDTITGELFF. The DNA for the CDR3 is TGTGCCAGCAGCTTGCCCCGGGACACAATCACCGGGGAGCTGTTTTTT. The V call is TRBV5-6, the J call TRBJ2-2; weak D call: TRBD1 (6 bases). The CDR3 is made up of 16 amino acids. CDR1 is SGHDT, CDR2 YYEEEE, per germline. The germline V and J ends were trimmed by 1 base and 4 bases, with 14 bases remaining between them.